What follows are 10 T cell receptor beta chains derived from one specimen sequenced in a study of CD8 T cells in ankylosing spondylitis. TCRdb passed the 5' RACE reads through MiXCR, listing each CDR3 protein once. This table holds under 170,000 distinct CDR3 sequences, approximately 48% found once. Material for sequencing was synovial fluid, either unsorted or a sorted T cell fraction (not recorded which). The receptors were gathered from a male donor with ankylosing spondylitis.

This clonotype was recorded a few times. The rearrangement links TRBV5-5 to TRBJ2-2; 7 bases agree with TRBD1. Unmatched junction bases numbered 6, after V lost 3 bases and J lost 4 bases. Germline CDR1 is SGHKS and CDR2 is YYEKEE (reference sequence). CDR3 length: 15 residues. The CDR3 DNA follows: TGTGCCAGCAGCTCCGGACAGGAGAGCACCGGGGAGCTGTTTTTT. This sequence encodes CASSSGQESTGELFF.

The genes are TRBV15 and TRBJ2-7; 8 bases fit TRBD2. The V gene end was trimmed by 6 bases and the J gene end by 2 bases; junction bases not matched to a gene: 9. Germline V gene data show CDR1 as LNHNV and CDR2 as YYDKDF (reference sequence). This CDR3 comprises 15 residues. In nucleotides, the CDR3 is TGTGCCACCAGGACCCGGGAGGGGCCAACCTACGAGCAGTACTTC. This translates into CATRTREGPTYEQYF. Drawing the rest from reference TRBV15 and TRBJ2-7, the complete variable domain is DAMVIQNPRYQVTQFGKPVTLSCSQTLNHNVMYWYQQKSSQAPKLLFHYYDKDFNNEADTPDNFQSRRPNTSFCFLDIRSPGLGDTAMYLCATRTREGPTYEQYFGPGTRLTVT.

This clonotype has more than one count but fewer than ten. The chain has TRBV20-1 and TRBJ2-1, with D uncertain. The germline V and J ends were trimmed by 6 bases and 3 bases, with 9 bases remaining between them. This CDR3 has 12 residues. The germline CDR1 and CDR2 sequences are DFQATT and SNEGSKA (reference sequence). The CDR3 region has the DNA TGCAGTGCGATATTCTTCTACAATGAGCAGTTCTTC. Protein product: CSAIFFYNEQFF.

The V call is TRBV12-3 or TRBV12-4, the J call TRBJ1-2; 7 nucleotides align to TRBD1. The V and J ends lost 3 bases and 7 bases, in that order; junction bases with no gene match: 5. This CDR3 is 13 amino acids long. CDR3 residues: CASSLYRGAGYTF. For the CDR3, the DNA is TGTGCCAGCAGTTTGTACAGGGGTGCTGGCTACACCTTC.

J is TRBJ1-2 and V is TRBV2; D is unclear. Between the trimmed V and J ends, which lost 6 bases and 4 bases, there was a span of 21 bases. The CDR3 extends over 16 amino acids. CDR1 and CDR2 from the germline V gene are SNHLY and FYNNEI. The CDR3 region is CASSRAGDYPSYGYTF. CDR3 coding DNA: TGTGCCAGCAGCCGAGCAGGAGATTACCCTTCCTATGGCTACACCTTC.

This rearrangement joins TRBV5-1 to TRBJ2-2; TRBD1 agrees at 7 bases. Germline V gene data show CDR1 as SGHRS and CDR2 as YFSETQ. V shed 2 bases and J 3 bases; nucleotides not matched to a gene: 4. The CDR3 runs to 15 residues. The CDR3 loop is CASSFTGVDTGELFF. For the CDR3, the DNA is TGCGCCAGCAGCTTCACAGGGGTCGACACCGGGGAGCTGTTTTTT.

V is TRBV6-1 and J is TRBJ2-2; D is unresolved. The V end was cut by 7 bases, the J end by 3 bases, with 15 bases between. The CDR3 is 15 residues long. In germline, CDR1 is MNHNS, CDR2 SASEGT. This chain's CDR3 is CASTHRPEDTGELFF. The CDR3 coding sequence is TGTGCCAGCACCCACCGCCCGGAAGACACCGGGGAGCTGTTTTTT.

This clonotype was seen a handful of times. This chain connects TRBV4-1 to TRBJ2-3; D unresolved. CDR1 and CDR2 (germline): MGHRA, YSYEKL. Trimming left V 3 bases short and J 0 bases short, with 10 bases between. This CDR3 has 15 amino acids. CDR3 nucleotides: TGCGCCAGCAGCCAGGATATATATAGCACAGATACGCAGTATTTT. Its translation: CASSQDIYSTDTQYF.

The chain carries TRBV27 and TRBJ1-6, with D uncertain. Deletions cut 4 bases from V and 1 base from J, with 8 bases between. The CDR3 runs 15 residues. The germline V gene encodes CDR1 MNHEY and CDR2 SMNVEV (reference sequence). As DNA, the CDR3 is TGTGCCAGCAGTTCCTCCGGATCCTATAATTCACCCCTCCACTTT. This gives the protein CASSSSGSYNSPLHF.

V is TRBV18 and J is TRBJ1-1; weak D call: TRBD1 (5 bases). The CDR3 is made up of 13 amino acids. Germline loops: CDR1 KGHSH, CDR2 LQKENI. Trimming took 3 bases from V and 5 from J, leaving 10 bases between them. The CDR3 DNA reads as TGTGCCAGCTCACCTGGGGGGGTAACTGAAGCTTTCTTT. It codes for CASSPGGVTEAFF.